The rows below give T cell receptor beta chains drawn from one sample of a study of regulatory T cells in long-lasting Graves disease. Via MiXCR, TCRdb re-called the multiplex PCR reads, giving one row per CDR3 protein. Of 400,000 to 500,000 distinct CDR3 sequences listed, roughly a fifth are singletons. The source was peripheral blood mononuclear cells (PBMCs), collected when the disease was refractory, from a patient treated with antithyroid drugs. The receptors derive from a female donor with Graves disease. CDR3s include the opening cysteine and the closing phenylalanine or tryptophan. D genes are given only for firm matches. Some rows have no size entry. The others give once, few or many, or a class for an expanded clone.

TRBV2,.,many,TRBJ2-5,TGTGCCAGCGGGGAAGGGCCCGCGGTCGGAATTTTGGAGACCCAGTACTTC,CASGEGPAVGILETQYF
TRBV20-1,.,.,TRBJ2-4,TGCAGTGCTGTGAGGGGAGAACTAGCCAAAAACATTCAGTACTTC,CSAVRGELAKNIQYF
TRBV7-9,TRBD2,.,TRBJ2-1,TGTGCCAGCAGCTTCCTAGCGGAGTACAATGAGCAGTTCTTC,CASSFLAEYNEQFF
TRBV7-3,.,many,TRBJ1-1,TGTGCCAGCGGCCATGGGAGTGGCACTGAAGCTTTCTTT,CASGHGSGTEAFF
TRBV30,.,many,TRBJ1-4,TGTGCCTGGAGTCCTCGATACGGCGATGAAAAACTGTTTTTT,CAWSPRYGDEKLFF
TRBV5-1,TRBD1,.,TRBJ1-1,TGCGCCAGCAGCTTGCTGGCAGGGGGGAACACTGAAGCTTTCTTT,CASSLLAGGNTEAFF
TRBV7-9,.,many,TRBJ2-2,TGTGCCAGCAGTCTCCTCGGGCCCGCGAACACCGGGGAGCTGTTTTTT,CASSLLGPANTGELFF
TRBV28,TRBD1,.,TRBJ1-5,TGTGCCAGCGGCTGGGAAAAGGGGACAGTCAATCAGCCCCAGCATTTT,CASGWEKGTVNQPQHF
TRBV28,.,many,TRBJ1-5,TGTGCCAGCAGTTTAAGGCCGGACTGGCAGCCCCAGCATTTT,CASSLRPDWQPQHF
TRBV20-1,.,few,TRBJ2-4,TGCAGTGCCCCGAAAGGTTTTGACATTCAGTACTTC,CSAPKGFDIQYF
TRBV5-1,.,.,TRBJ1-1,TGCGCCAGCAGCTTGGTTTTGGGGGACTCGGCTTTCTTT,CASSLVLGDSAFF
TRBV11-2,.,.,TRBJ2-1,TGTGCCAGCAGCCGTCGTGCGGGCGGGAATGAGCAGTTCTTC,CASSRRAGGNEQFF
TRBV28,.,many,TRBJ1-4,TGTGCCAGCAGTTTACCCGGCAGGGGAGGAAGTAATGAAAAACTGTTTTTT,CASSLPGRGGSNEKLFF
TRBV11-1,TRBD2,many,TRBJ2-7,TGTGCCAGCAGCTTGGCAGCGGGAGCGCGGTACGAGCAGTACTTC,CASSLAAGARYEQYF
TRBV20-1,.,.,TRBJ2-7,TGCAGTGCTAGAGATTTTAGGGGAGCGGCCTACGAGCAGTACTTC,CSARDFRGAAYEQYF
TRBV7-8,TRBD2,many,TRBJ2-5,TGTGCCAGCAGCTTAGCGCGGCTAGCGGGAGCAGAGACCCAGTACTTC,CASSLARLAGAETQYF
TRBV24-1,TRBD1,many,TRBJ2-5,TGTGCCACCAGTGACCAGACCCGGACAGGGATGGAGACCCAGTACTTC,CATSDQTRTGMETQYF
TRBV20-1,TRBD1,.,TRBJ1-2,TGCAGTGCTAGAACTACCGAGACGGGACAGCCCTATGGCTACACCTTC,CSARTTETGQPYGYTF
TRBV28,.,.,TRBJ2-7,TGTGCCAGCAGTCCCGCAGGACCGATTATCTCCTACGAGCAGTACTTC,CASSPAGPIISYEQYF
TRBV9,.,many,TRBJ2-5,TGTGCCAGCAGTCGGGACCACGGCCAAGAGACCCAGTACTTC,CASSRDHGQETQYF
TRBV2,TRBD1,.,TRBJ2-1,TGTGCCAGCAGTGCCGGGACAGGGGGCGGTGAGCAGTTCTTC,CASSAGTGGGEQFF
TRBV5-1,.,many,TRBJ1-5,TGCGCCAGCAGCTTGGACGCTAATCAGCCCCAGCATTTT,CASSLDANQPQHF
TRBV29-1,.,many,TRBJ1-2,TGCAGCGTTTCCCCGGGGAACTCTGGCTACACCTTC,CSVSPGNSGYTF
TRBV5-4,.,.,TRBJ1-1,TGTGCCAGCAGCATCCAAGGGGTGCGGGGGCGAACTTTCTTT,CASSIQGVRGRTFF
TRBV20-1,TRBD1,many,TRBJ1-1,TGCAGCGAAGACAGGGGAGGGACTGAAGCTTTCTTT,CSEDRGGTEAFF
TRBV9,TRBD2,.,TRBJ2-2,TGTGCCAGCAGGAGGGGCGGGGGGGCGAACACCGGGGAGCTGTTTTTT,CASRRGGGANTGELFF
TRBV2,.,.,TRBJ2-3,TGTGCCAGCAGTTGGGGGATCAAAGATACGCAGTATTTT,CASSWGIKDTQYF